The rows below give T cell receptor beta chains drawn from one sample of a study of T-cell memory formation after mild COVID-19. MiXCR was run by TCRdb on the 5' RACE reads, yielding one entry per CDR3 protein. The sample consists of about 430,000 distinct CDR3 sequences, about a sixth of them appearing once. The source material was PBMCs or a T cell subset sorted from them (not recorded which). The receptors shown here come from a man aged 18 to 29 who had mild COVID-19 (a few samples of this study predate the infection). Cell type and time point are not known. Both conserved end residues are part of each CDR3. The D gene is left open where the match is weak. For some rows the clone size is stated as once, few or many, or as a class when expanded; others skip it.

len: 11
abundance: .
v_gene: TRBV20-1
d_gene: .
j_gene: TRBJ1-1
CDR3aa: CSASQNTEAFF
CDR3nt: TGCAGTGCTAGCCAGAACACTGAAGCTTTCTTT

len: 13
abundance: few
v_gene: TRBV29-1
d_gene: .
j_gene: TRBJ2-5
CDR3aa: CSVARRDQETQYF
CDR3nt: TGCAGCGTTGCCCGCAGGGACCAAGAGACCCAGTACTTC

len: 19
abundance: many
v_gene: TRBV6-6
d_gene: TRBD2
j_gene: TRBJ2-1
CDR3aa: CASKPPSGGPTSSYNEQFF
CDR3nt: TGTGCCAGCAAACCCCCCAGCGGGGGGCCGACGAGCTCCTACAATGAGCAGTTCTTC

len: 13
abundance: few
v_gene: TRBV7-9
d_gene: .
j_gene: TRBJ2-3
CDR3aa: CASSSASHDTQYF
CDR3nt: TGTGCCAGCAGCTCAGCGTCCCATGATACGCAGTATTTT

len: 13
abundance: few
v_gene: TRBV15
d_gene: TRBD1
j_gene: TRBJ2-3
CDR3aa: CATSRGQGDPQYF
CDR3nt: TGTGCCACCAGCAGAGGTCAGGGGGATCCGCAGTATTTT

len: 18
abundance: .
v_gene: TRBV28
d_gene: TRBD1
j_gene: TRBJ2-3
CDR3aa: CDSSLPGQGFSRTDTQYF
CDR3nt: TGTGACAGCAGTCTACCGGGACAGGGCTTTTCCCGCACAGATACGCAGTATTTT

len: 15
abundance: many
v_gene: TRBV23-1
d_gene: .
j_gene: TRBJ2-3
CDR3aa: CASSHSRDSTDTQYF
CDR3nt: TGCGCCAGCAGTCATTCCCGGGACAGCACAGATACGCAGTATTTT

len: 14
abundance: many
v_gene: TRBV20-1
d_gene: .
j_gene: TRBJ2-7
CDR3aa: CSARDVQGSYEQYF
CDR3nt: TGCAGTGCTAGAGATGTGCAGGGCTCCTACGAGCAGTACTTC

len: 14
abundance: few
v_gene: TRBV9
d_gene: .
j_gene: TRBJ1-2
CDR3aa: CASSPLGGDYGYTF
CDR3nt: TGTGCCAGCAGCCCCCTGGGGGGGGACTATGGCTACACCTTC

len: 15
abundance: .
v_gene: TRBV7-8
d_gene: .
j_gene: TRBJ2-5
CDR3aa: CASSSPTGAQETQYF
CDR3nt: TGTGCCAGCAGCTCACCTACGGGGGCTCAAGAGACCCAGTACTTC

len: 13
abundance: .
v_gene: TRBV6-5
d_gene: .
j_gene: TRBJ1-1
CDR3aa: CASSTPRSAEAFF
CDR3nt: TGTGCCAGCAGTACCCCACGGTCCGCGGAAGCTTTCTTT

len: 15
abundance: few
v_gene: TRBV5-1
d_gene: TRBD1
j_gene: TRBJ1-3
CDR3aa: CASSTQTGGGNTIYF
CDR3nt: TGCGCCAGCAGCACACAGACAGGGGGTGGAAACACCATATATTTT

len: 10
abundance: .
v_gene: TRBV12-3/TRBV12-4
d_gene: .
j_gene: TRBJ1-2
CDR3aa: CASSFGSYTF
CDR3nt: TGTGCCAGCAGTTTCGGTAGCTACACCTTC

len: 16
abundance: .
v_gene: TRBV2
d_gene: TRBD2
j_gene: TRBJ2-1
CDR3aa: CASSESVAGGYNEQFF
CDR3nt: TGTGCCAGCAGTGAGTCGGTGGCGGGGGGTTACAATGAGCAGTTCTTC

len: 13
abundance: .
v_gene: TRBV7-2
d_gene: .
j_gene: TRBJ1-3
CDR3aa: CASSPTRGYTIYF
CDR3nt: TGTGCCAGCAGCCCAACCAGGGGTTACACCATATATTTT

len: 17
abundance: .
v_gene: TRBV9
d_gene: TRBD2
j_gene: TRBJ2-3
CDR3aa: CASSRGGWERGTDTQYF
CDR3nt: TGTGCCAGCAGCCGGGGGGGCTGGGAGCGGGGCACAGATACGCAGTATTTT

len: 17
abundance: .
v_gene: TRBV7-9
d_gene: TRBD1
j_gene: TRBJ1-4
CDR3aa: CASSGQGGSATNEKLFF
CDR3nt: TGTGCCAGCAGCGGACAGGGAGGCTCTGCAACTAATGAAAAACTGTTTTTT

len: 12
abundance: .
v_gene: TRBV6-2/TRBV6-3
d_gene: .
j_gene: TRBJ2-3
CDR3aa: CASSYATDTQYF
CDR3nt: TGTGCCAGCAGTTACGCGACGGATACGCAGTATTTT

len: 14
abundance: few
v_gene: TRBV6-1
d_gene: .
j_gene: TRBJ1-1
CDR3aa: CASTAGGWVTEAFF
CDR3nt: TGTGCCAGCACCGCGGGGGGGTGGGTCACTGAAGCTTTCTTT

len: 14
abundance: once
v_gene: TRBV28
d_gene: .
j_gene: TRBJ2-7
CDR3aa: CASRSGGGNYEQYF
CDR3nt: TGTGCCAGCAGGTCCGGGGGAGGAAACTACGAGCAGTACTTC

len: 15
abundance: few
v_gene: TRBV12-3/TRBV12-4
d_gene: TRBD2
j_gene: TRBJ2-7
CDR3aa: CASSLPHSGVYEQYF
CDR3nt: TGTGCCAGCAGTTTGCCCCATAGCGGGGTTTACGAGCAGTACTTC

len: 14
abundance: .
v_gene: TRBV7-2
d_gene: .
j_gene: TRBJ1-2
CDR3aa: CASSLDGTYYGYTF
CDR3nt: TGTGCCAGCAGCTTAGACGGGACCTACTATGGCTACACCTTC

len: 14
abundance: few
v_gene: TRBV5-1
d_gene: TRBD1
j_gene: TRBJ2-1
CDR3aa: CASSPGQGNNEQFF
CDR3nt: TGCGCCAGCAGCCCCGGACAGGGAAACAATGAGCAGTTCTTC

len: 15
abundance: few
v_gene: TRBV12-3/TRBV12-4
d_gene: .
j_gene: TRBJ1-2
CDR3aa: CASSVQALRSYGYTF
CDR3nt: TGTGCCAGCAGCGTACAAGCCCTCCGCTCCTATGGCTACACCTTC

len: 16
abundance: .
v_gene: TRBV7-2
d_gene: TRBD2
j_gene: TRBJ2-1
CDR3aa: CASNSRPGGYYNEQFF
CDR3nt: TGTGCCAGCAACTCCCGTCCGGGGGGTTACTACAATGAGCAGTTCTTC

len: 17
abundance: .
v_gene: TRBV4-1
d_gene: TRBD2
j_gene: TRBJ2-5
CDR3aa: CASSQEGWLAGAETQYF
CDR3nt: TGCGCCAGCAGCCAAGAAGGTTGGCTAGCGGGGGCGGAGACCCAGTACTTC

len: 13
abundance: few
v_gene: TRBV2
d_gene: .
j_gene: TRBJ2-7
CDR3aa: CASGSGRAYEQYF
CDR3nt: TGTGCCAGCGGTTCCGGCAGGGCTTACGAGCAGTACTTC

len: 13
abundance: .
v_gene: TRBV4-3
d_gene: .
j_gene: TRBJ2-7
CDR3aa: CASSQGTANEQYF
CDR3nt: TGCGCCAGCAGCCAAGGGACAGCTAACGAGCAGTACTTC

len: 15
abundance: .
v_gene: TRBV29-1
d_gene: .
j_gene: TRBJ2-2
CDR3aa: CSVVELGRNTGELFF
CDR3nt: TGCAGCGTTGTTGAACTCGGGCGAAACACCGGGGAGCTGTTTTTT

len: 18
abundance: .
v_gene: TRBV24-1
d_gene: TRBD2
j_gene: TRBJ2-1
CDR3aa: CATSDSPITSGGDNEQFF
CDR3nt: TGTGCCACCAGTGATTCCCCCATCACTAGCGGGGGGGACAATGAGCAGTTCTTC

len: 13
abundance: .
v_gene: TRBV12-3/TRBV12-4
d_gene: .
j_gene: TRBJ1-5
CDR3aa: CASSSQFNQPQHF
CDR3nt: TGTGCCAGCAGTTCACAGTTTAATCAGCCCCAGCATTTT

len: 15
abundance: many
v_gene: TRBV12-3/TRBV12-4
d_gene: .
j_gene: TRBJ1-5
CDR3aa: CASSLGGTVNQPQHF
CDR3nt: TGTGCCAGCAGTTTAGGGGGGACGGTCAATCAGCCCCAGCATTTT

len: 16
abundance: .
v_gene: TRBV12-3/TRBV12-4
d_gene: .
j_gene: TRBJ2-2
CDR3aa: CASSLRGAYGTGELFF
CDR3nt: TGTGCCAGCAGTTTACGGGGGGCCTATGGCACCGGGGAGCTGTTTTTT

len: 12
abundance: .
v_gene: TRBV5-1
d_gene: .
j_gene: TRBJ2-3
CDR3aa: CASSKGRDTQYF
CDR3nt: TGCGCCAGCAGCAAGGGCCGGGATACGCAGTATTTT

len: 15
abundance: many
v_gene: TRBV24-1
d_gene: TRBD1
j_gene: TRBJ1-6
CDR3aa: CATSDLGTGGSPLHF
CDR3nt: TGTGCCACCAGTGATTTGGGGACAGGGGGCTCACCCCTCCACTTT

len: 14
abundance: .
v_gene: TRBV25-1
d_gene: .
j_gene: TRBJ1-6
CDR3aa: CASSEYKGSSPLHF
CDR3nt: TGTGCCAGCAGTGAATATAAGGGTAGTTCACCCCTCCACTTT

len: 15
abundance: few
v_gene: TRBV5-1
d_gene: .
j_gene: TRBJ2-4
CDR3aa: CASSPEWGARNIQYF
CDR3nt: TGCGCCAGCAGCCCCGAGTGGGGGGCGCGAAACATTCAGTACTTC

len: 18
abundance: few
v_gene: TRBV5-1
d_gene: TRBD2
j_gene: TRBJ2-1
CDR3aa: CASSLGWETSGVYNEQFF
CDR3nt: TGCGCCAGCAGCCTAGGGTGGGAAACTAGCGGGGTTTACAATGAGCAGTTCTTC

len: 15
abundance: .
v_gene: TRBV18
d_gene: .
j_gene: TRBJ2-5
CDR3aa: CASSPPGGPPRAQYF
CDR3nt: TGTGCCAGCTCACCACCGGGGGGCCCCCCAAGGGCCCAGTACTTC